Given below is one T cell receptor beta chain in context. What it recognizes is unknown. This may stem from a read error, because a much larger clone lies one nucleotide away. This entry is derived from a study of early T cells in non-severe SARS-CoV-2 infection. Germline loops: CDR1 DFQATT, CDR2 SNEGSKA (reference sequence). CDR3 length equals 16 residues. Via MiXCR, TCRdb re-called the 5' RACE reads, giving one row per CDR3 protein. The sample includes 50,000 to 60,000 distinct CDR3 sequences, less than 9.5% of them seen just once. Notes on the study in general: A preference for anti-spike CD8 responses marked VDJdb matching, which missed private and CD4 specificities.

The chain combines TRBV20-1 with TRBJ2-1; TRBD1 aligns across 11 bases. The source of this sequence is an adult who was a healthcare worker with PCR-confirmed SARS-CoV-2 infection or an uninfected control (not recorded which). Sequenced input: whole blood. The CDR3, as DNA: TGCAGTGCTAGACCGTGGGGACAGGGGGTTGACAAAGAGCAGTTCTTC. Protein sequence: CSARPWGQGVDKEQFF.